This entry lists 18 T cell receptor beta chains sequenced from one sample in a study of shared clonotypes between healthy human individuals. Profiling relied on immunoSEQ multiplex PCR, and the TCRdb table lists in-frame clones only, not all of them. The data hold some 1 million clones, with about 70% observed a single time. The sample comprised memory CD4+ T cells sorted from blood. Subset here: CD45RA-negative fraction. The receptors come from a man aged 18 to 30 in good health.

The chain employs TRBV5-5 and TRBJ2-5; D is tentatively TRBD1 or TRBD2 (5 bases each). CDR1 is SGHKS and CDR2 is YYEKEE in the germline V gene (reference sequence). There are 14 residues in the CDR3. Deletions cut 4 bases from V and 4 bases from J, with 14 bases between. The chain's CDR3 is CASSIPVGTETQYF. The DNA of the CDR3 is TGTGCCAGCAGCATTCCCGTGGGGACAGAGACCCAGTACTTC.

This clone appeared a few times. The sample holds other DNA sequences that translate to the same CDR3. The rearrangement links TRBV7-9 to TRBJ1-1; D gene ambiguous. CDR1 and CDR2 (germline): SEHNR, FQNEAQ (reference sequence). There are 13 residues in the CDR3. Trimming pared 5 bases from V and 0 bases from J, leaving 7 bases between. CDR3 in amino acids: CASSLQVNTEAFF. CDR3 nucleotide sequence: TGTGCCAGCAGCCTCCAAGTGAACACTGAAGCTTTCTTT.

In DNA, the CDR3 is TGTGCCAGCAGTGAAGCGGTTGTCCGGGCCAATGAGCAGTTCTTC. Translating it yields CASSEAVVRANEQFF. The rearrangement links TRBV2 to TRBJ2-1, with D unclear. The length of the CDR3 is 15 residues. V was shortened by 0 bases and J by 6 bases, with 12 bases between the two germline ends. CDR1 SNHLY and CDR2 FYNNEI come from the germline V gene.

This sequence joins TRBV5-1 and TRBJ1-6; D is uncertain. Germline-derived CDR1 and CDR2 are SGHRS and YFSETQ. V was cut by 1 base and J by 10 bases, with 18 bases left in between. This CDR3 is 16 amino acids long. CDR3 protein: CASSLLREGRGSPLHF. CDR3 DNA sequence: TGCGCCAGCAGCTTGTTGAGAGAGGGAAGAGGATCACCCCTCCACTTT.

This clone was recorded a few times. The chain joins TRBV6-6 to TRBJ1-2, with D possibly TRBD1 on 6 matching bases. The germline V gene has CDR1 MNHNY and CDR2 SVGAGI (reference sequence). This CDR3 comprises 14 residues. V was cut by 5 bases and J by 4 bases, with 14 bases left in between. The CDR3 loop is CASSTLGGAYGYTF. The CDR3 DNA reads as TGTGCCAGCAGTACCCTAGGGGGGGCCTATGGCTACACCTTC.

The CDR3 reads CASSVDSGGYNEQFF. The DNA for the CDR3 is TGTGCCAGCAGCGTAGATTCGGGGGGATACAATGAGCAGTTCTTC. This chain joins TRBV9 and TRBJ2-1; TRBD2 matches 7 bases. V gave up 0 bases and J gave up 4 bases; unmatched junction bases: 4. Germline V lookup: CDR1 SGDLS, CDR2 YYNGEE. The CDR3 totals 15 residues.

This clone was observed many times. This sequence joins TRBV2 and TRBJ2-2, with a weak D call TRBD1 (5 bases). Trimming took off 3 bases at V and 6 bases at J, with 11 bases between the two ends. Germline loops: CDR1 SNHLY, CDR2 FYNNEI. The CDR3 is 14 amino acids. The CDR3 region is CASSDPGHAGELFF. The CDR3 coding sequence is TGTGCCAGCAGTGACCCCGGACATGCCGGGGAGCTGTTTTTT.

This clone was counted between two and nine times. The chain combines TRBV29-1 with TRBJ2-5; no clear D. CDR1 SQVTM and CDR2 ANQGSEA come from the germline V gene. CDR3 length: 12 residues. The germline V and J ends were trimmed by 5 bases and 0 bases, with 7 bases remaining between them. CDR3 in amino acids: CSVRWDQETQYF. The CDR3 DNA reads as TGCAGCGTTCGATGGGACCAAGAGACCCAGTACTTC.

This clone was picked up a small number of times. The CDR3 sequence: CAISFSTESSYEQYF. CDR3 sequence (DNA): TGTGCCATCAGTTTTTCGACAGAGAGCTCCTACGAGCAGTACTTC. The J gene is TRBJ2-7, the V gene TRBV10-3, with a weak D call TRBD1 (5 bases). The CDR3 loop spans 15 amino acids. The V gene's germline CDR1 is ENHRY and CDR2 SYGVKD. With 5 bases removed from V and 0 bases from J, the gap between germline ends came to 14 bases.

For this clone: The sample carries other DNA sequences with the same CDR3. The V call is TRBV18, the J call TRBJ2-5; the D is unclear. Trimming took off 0 bases at V and 1 base at J, with 6 bases between the two ends. Per the germline V gene, CDR1 is KGHSH and CDR2 is LQKENI. The CDR3 consists of 14 residues. The CDR3 DNA sequence: TGTGCCAGCTCACCACCGGTAGGCCAAGAGACCCAGTACTTC. Encoded protein: CASSPPVGQETQYF.

Points on this clone: This CDR3 fails to terminate in the conserved phenylalanine or tryptophan, so it likely reflects a read error. Because the CDR3's place on the DNA is in doubt, the DNA is left out and the CDR3 is given as listed by TCRdb. This CDR3 reads CASSDAPPR. This chain joins TRBV25-1 and TRBJ1-1. The CDR3 adds up to 9 amino acids, both ends counted. Germline loops: CDR1 MGHDK, CDR2 SYGVNS.

This chain links TRBV5-6 with TRBJ1-5; 8 nucleotides align to TRBD1. Trimming took 4 bases from V and 1 from J; bases not matched to a gene: 13. CDR1 is SGHDT and CDR2 is YYEEEE in the germline V gene. CDR3 length: 18 residues. CDR3 amino acids: CASSRGQGGARSNQPQHF. In DNA form, the CDR3 reads TGTGCCAGCAGCCGTGGACAGGGAGGAGCACGCAGCAATCAGCCCCAGCATTTT.

V and J are TRBV5-1 and TRBJ2-3, with 9 bases aligning to TRBD1. The CDR3 contains 14 residues. The V gene end was trimmed by 3 bases and the J gene end by 4 bases; junction bases not matched to a gene: 3. Germline assignment: CDR1 SGHRS and CDR2 YFSETQ. The CDR3 nucleotides are TGCGCCAGCAGCTCGGGGACAGGGTCAGATACGCAGTATTTT. Translation: CASSSGTGSDTQYF. The full variable domain, its missing parts supplied by reference TRBV5-1 and TRBJ2-3, is KAGVTQTPRYLIKTRGQQVTLSCSPISGHRSVSWYQQTPGQGLQFLFEYFSETQRNKGNFPGRFSGRQFSNSRSEMNVSTLELGDSALYLCASSSGTGSDTQYFGPGTRLTVL.

With regard to this clone: Other DNA sequences in the same sample also yield this CDR3. The V call is TRBV7-2, the J call TRBJ1-1; D is possibly TRBD1 (6 bases). Germline V gene sequence: CDR1 SGHTA, CDR2 FQGNSA. CDR3 length equals 14 residues. Trimming pared 5 bases from V and 0 bases from J, leaving 10 bases between. CDR3 residues: CASSPDRLNTEAFF. DNA for the CDR3: TGTGCCAGCAGCCCCGACAGGTTGAACACTGAAGCTTTCTTT.

The V gene is TRBV6-6, the J gene TRBJ1-1; D is possibly TRBD1 (6 bases). Germline CDR1 reads MNHNY; CDR2 reads SVGAGI (reference sequence). Trimming stripped 7 bases from V and 10 bases from J, with 19 bases between. The CDR3 has 13 amino acids. The CDR3 loop reads CASNPPGAWLAFF. Here the CDR3 DNA reads TGTGCCAGCAACCCTCCGGGGGCTTGGTTAGCTTTCTTT.

The chain combines TRBV11-2 with TRBJ2-3; D might be TRBD1 or TRBD2, each matching 5 bases. Between the trimmed V and J ends, which lost 5 bases and 2 bases, there was a span of 17 bases. The CDR3 has 16 amino acids. CDR1 and CDR2 (germline): SGHAT, FQNNGV. CDR3 sequence reads: CASSDWGSTFTDTQYF. CDR3 in DNA: TGTGCCAGCAGCGACTGGGGGTCAACTTTCACAGATACGCAGTATTTT.

The chain employs TRBV7-3 and TRBJ1-6; D is possibly TRBD1 (6 bases). Trimming left V 4 bases short and J 8 bases short, with 15 bases between. The CDR3 loop spans 15 amino acids. Germline V gives CDR1 SGHTA, CDR2 FQGTGA. CDR3 loop: CASSSMGGTDSPLHF. As DNA, the CDR3 is TGTGCCAGCAGCTCTATGGGGGGCACGGATTCACCCCTCCACTTT. Supplemented by reference TRBV7-3 and TRBJ1-6, the full variable domain reads GAGVSQTPSNKVTEKGKYVELRCDPISGHTALYWYRQSLGQGPEFLIYFQGTGAADDSGLPNDRFFAVRPEGSVSTLKIQRTERGDSAVYLCASSSMGGTDSPLHFGNGTRLTVT.

This chain connects TRBV30 to TRBJ2-7; 11 bases map to TRBD2. CDR1 GTSNPN and CDR2 SVGIG come from the germline V gene (reference sequence). The CDR3 sequence is 13 residues long. Trimming took 3 bases from V and 5 from J; bases not matched to a gene: 3. The DNA of the CDR3 is TGTGCCTGGAGACTAGCGGGAGTCCACGAGCAGTACTTC. This encodes CAWRLAGVHEQYF.